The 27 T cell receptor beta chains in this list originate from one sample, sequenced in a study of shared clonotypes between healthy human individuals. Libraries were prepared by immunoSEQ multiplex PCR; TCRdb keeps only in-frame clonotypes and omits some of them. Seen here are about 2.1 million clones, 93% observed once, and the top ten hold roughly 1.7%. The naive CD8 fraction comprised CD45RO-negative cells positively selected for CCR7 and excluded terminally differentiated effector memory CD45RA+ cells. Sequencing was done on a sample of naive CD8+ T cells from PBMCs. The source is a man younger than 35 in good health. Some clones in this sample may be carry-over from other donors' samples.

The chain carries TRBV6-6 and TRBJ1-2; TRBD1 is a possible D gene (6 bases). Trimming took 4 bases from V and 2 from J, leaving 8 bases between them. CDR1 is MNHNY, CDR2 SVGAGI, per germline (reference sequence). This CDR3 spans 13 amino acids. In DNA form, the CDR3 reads TGTGCCAGCAGTTTACAGGGAAACTATGGCTACACCTTC. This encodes CASSLQGNYGYTF.

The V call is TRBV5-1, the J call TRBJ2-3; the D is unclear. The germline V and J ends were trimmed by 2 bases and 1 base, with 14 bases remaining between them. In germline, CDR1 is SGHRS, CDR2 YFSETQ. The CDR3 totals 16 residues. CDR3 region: CASSFDLVSRTDTQYF. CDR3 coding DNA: TGCGCCAGCAGCTTCGACTTAGTGTCCCGCACAGATACGCAGTATTTT.

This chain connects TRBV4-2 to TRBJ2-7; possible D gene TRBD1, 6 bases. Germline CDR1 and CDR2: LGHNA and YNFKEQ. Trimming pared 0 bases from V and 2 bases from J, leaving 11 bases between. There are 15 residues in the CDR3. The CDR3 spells CASSQDWPGAYEQYF. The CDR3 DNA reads TGTGCCAGCAGCCAAGACTGGCCAGGGGCCTACGAGCAGTACTTC.

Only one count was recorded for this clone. The DNA of the CDR3 is TGTGCCAGCAGCTCGCCCCTTGGGACTAGCGTCGAGAGTGAGCAGTTCTTC. As protein: CASSSPLGTSVESEQFF. The rearrangement links TRBV7-9 to TRBJ2-1; the match to TRBD2 covers 10 bases. Looked up from germline, CDR1 is SEHNR and CDR2 is FQNEAQ (reference sequence). The junction had 15 bases not matched to a gene; V was cut back by 4 bases and J by 9 bases. The CDR3 runs 17 residues.

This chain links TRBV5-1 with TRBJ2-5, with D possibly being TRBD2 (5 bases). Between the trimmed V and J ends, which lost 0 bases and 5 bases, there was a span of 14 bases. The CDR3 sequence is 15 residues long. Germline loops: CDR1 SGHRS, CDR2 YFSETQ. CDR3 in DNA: TGCGCCAGCAGCTTGGTTGGTAGCACGGGGGAGACCCAGTACTTC. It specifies CASSLVGSTGETQYF.

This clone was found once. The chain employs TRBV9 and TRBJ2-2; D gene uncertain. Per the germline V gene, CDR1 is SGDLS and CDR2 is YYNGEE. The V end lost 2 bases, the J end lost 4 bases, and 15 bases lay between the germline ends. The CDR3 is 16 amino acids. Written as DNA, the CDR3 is TGTGCCAGCAGCGTTATCGAAGAGCGAACCACCGGGGAGCTGTTTTTT. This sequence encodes CASSVIEERTTGELFF.

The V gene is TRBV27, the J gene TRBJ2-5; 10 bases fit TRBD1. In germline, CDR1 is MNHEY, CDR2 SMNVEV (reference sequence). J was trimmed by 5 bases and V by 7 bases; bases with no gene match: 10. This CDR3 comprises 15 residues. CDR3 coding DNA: TGTGCCAGCAAGGGGACAGGGGATAGTCCGGAGACCCAGTACTTC. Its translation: CASKGTGDSPETQYF.

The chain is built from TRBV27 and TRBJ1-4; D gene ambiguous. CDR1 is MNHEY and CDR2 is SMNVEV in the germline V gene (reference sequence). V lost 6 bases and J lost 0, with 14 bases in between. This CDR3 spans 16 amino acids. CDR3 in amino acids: CASRPSGVATNEKLFF. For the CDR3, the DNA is TGTGCCAGCAGACCGTCCGGGGTTGCAACTAATGAAAAACTGTTTTTT.

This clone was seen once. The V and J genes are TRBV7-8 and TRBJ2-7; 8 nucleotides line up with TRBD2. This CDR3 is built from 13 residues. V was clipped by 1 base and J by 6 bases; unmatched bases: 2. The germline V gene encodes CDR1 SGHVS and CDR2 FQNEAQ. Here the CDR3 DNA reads TGTGCCAGCAGCTTAGGAAGCGGGAGCGAGCAGTACTTC. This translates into CASSLGSGSEQYF.

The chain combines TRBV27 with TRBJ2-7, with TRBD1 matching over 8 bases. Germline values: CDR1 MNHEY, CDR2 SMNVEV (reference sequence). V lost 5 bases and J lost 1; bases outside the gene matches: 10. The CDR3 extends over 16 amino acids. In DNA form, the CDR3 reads TGTGCCAGCAGTGAGTCTCAGGGGGCGCGGTCCTACGAGCAGTACTTC. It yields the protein CASSESQGARSYEQYF.

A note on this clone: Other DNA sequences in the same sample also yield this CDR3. The CDR3 DNA reads as TGTGCCAGCAGCTTAGCGGGAGGTGGCTATGGCTACACCTTC. Translated: CASSLAGGGYGYTF. The chain links TRBV7-9 to TRBJ1-2; D not certain. The CDR3 length is 14 residues. Germline V gives CDR1 SEHNR, CDR2 FQNEAQ (reference sequence). V lost 0 bases and J 4 bases, leaving 9 bases between the germline ends.

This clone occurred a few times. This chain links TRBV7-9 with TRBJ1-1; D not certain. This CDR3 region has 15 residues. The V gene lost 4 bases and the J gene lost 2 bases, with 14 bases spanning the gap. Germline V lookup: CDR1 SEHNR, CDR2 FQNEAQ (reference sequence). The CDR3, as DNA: TGTGCCAGCAGCTCCCTCGGGTTGGAAAACACTGAAGCTTTCTTT. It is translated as CASSSLGLENTEAFF. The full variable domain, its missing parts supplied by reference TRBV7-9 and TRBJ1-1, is DTGVSQNPRHKITKRGQNVTFRCDPISEHNRLYWYRQTLGQGPEFLTYFQNEAQLEKSRLLSDRFSAERPKGSFSTLEIQRTEQGDSAMYLCASSSLGLENTEAFFGQGTRLTVV.

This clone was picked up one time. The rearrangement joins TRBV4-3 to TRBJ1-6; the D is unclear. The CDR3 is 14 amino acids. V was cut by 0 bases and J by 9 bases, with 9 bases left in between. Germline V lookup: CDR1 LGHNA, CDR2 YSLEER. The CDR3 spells CASSQDRSVSPLHF. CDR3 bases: TGCGCCAGCAGCCAAGATCGCAGCGTTTCACCCCTCCACTTT.

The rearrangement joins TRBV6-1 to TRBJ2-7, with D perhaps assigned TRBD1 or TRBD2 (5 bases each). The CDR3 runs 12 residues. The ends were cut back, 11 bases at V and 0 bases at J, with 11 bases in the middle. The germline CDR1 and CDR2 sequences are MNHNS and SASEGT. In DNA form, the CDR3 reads TGTGCCGCACGGGACGCCTCCTACGAGCAGTACTTC. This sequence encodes CAARDASYEQYF.

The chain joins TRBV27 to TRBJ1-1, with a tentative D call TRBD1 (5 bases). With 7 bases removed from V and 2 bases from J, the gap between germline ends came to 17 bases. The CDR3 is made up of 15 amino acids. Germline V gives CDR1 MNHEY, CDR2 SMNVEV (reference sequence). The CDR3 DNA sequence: TGTGCCAGCACCCTAACACCAGGGTCCAACACTGAAGCTTTCTTT. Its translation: CASTLTPGSNTEAFF.

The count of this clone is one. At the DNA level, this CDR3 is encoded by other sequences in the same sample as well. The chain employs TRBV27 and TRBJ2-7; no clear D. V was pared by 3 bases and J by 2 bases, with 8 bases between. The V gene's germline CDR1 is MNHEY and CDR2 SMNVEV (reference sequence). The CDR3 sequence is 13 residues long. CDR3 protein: CASSFRRPYEQYF. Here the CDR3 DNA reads TGTGCCAGCAGTTTCCGTCGTCCCTACGAGCAGTACTTC.

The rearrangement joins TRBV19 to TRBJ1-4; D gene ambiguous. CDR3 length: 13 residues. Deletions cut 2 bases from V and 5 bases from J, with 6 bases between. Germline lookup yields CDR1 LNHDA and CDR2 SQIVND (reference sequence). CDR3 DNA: TGTGCCAGTAGTATATCGGGGAATGAAAAACTGTTTTTT. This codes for CASSISGNEKLFF.

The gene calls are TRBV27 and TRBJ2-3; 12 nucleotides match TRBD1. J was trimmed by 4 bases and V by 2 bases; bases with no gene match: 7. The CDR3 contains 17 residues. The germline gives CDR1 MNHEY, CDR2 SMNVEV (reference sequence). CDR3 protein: CASSLGAGTGGADTQYF. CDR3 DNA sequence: TGTGCCAGCAGTTTAGGGGCCGGGACAGGGGGCGCAGATACGCAGTATTTT.

The CDR3 nucleotides read TGTGCCAGCAGTTTCGACAACTCCTACGAGCAGTACTTC. It codes for CASSFDNSYEQYF. The gene calls are TRBV6-5 and TRBJ2-7; D call uncertain. Germline V gene data show CDR1 as MNHEY and CDR2 as SVGAGI. V lost 4 bases, J lost 0 bases, and 7 bases lay in between. The length of the CDR3 is 13 residues.

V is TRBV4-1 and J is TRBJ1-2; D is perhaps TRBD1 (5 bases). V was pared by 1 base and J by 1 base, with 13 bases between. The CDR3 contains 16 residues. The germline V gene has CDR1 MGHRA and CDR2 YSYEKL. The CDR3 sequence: CASSQAPSTDNYGYTF. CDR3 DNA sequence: TGCGCCAGCAGCCAAGCCCCCTCGACAGATAACTATGGCTACACCTTC.

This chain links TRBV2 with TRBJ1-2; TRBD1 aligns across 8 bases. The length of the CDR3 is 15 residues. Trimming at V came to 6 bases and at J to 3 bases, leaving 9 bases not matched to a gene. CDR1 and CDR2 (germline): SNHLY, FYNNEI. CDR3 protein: CASSPGQGSDYGYTF. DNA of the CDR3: TGTGCCAGCAGCCCAGGACAGGGATCCGACTATGGCTACACCTTC.

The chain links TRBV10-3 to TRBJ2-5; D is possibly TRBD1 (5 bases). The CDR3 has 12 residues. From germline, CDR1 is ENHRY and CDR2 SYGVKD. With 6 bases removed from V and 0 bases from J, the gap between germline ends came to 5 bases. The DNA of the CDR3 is TGTGCCATCAGCAGGGACCAAGAGACCCAGTACTTC. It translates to CAISRDQETQYF.

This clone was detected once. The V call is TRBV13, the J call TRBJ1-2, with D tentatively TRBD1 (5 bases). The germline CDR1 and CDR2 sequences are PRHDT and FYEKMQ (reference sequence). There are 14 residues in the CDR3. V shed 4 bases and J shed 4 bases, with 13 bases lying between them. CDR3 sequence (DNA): TGTGCCAGCAGCTCACAACAGGAAATCTATGGCTACACCTTC. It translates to CASSSQQEIYGYTF.

CDR3 region: CASSQVDGSGNTIYF. The CDR3 bases are TGCGCCAGCAGCCAAGTCGACGGTTCTGGAAACACCATATATTTT. The gene calls are TRBV4-3 and TRBJ1-3; D gene ambiguous. The CDR3 runs 15 residues. CDR1 is LGHNA and CDR2 is YSLEER in the germline V gene. The germline V and J ends were trimmed by 1 base and 1 base, with 8 bases remaining between them.

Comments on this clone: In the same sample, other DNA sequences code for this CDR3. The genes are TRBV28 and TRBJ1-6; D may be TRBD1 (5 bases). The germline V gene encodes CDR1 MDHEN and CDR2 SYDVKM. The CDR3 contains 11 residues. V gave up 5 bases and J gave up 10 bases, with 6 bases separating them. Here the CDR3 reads CASSGGSPLHF. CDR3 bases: TGTGCCAGCAGTGGGGGGTCACCCCTCCACTTT.

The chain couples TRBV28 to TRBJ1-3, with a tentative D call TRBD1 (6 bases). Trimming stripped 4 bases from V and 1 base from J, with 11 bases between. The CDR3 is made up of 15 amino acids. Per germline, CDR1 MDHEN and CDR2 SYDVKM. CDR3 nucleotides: TGTGCCAGCAGTTCCGGGACAATTTCTGGAAACACCATATATTTT. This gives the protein CASSSGTISGNTIYF.

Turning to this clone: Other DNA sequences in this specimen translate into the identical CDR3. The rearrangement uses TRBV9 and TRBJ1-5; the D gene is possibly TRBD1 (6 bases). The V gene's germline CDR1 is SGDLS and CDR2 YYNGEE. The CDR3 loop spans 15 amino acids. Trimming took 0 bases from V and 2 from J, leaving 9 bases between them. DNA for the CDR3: TGTGCCAGCAGCGTAGGGGGGGCAGGCAATCAGCCCCAGCATTTT. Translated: CASSVGGAGNQPQHF.